Below are 18 T cell receptor delta chains sequenced from a single sample in a study of gammadelta T cells in human blood. TCRdb processed the RT-PCR reads again with the CATT caller. Found here are 700 to 900 delta-chain clones, 45% to 60% of them singletons; the top ten hold roughly a quarter. The sequenced sample consisted of Vgamma9Vdelta2 gamma-delta T cells from cord blood. The receptors originated from a newborn.

This chain joins TRDV2 and TRDJ1, with 9 bases lining up with TRDD3. V was pared by 2 bases and J by 0 bases, with 18 bases of the junction left unmatched. The germline gives CDR1 GEAIGNYY, CDR2 EKD. The CDR3 runs to 20 residues. CDR3 in amino acids: CACDKVDTCTWGIYTDKLIF. CDR3 in DNA: TGTGCCTGTGACAAAGTGGATACGTGCACCTGGGGGATTTACACCGATAAACTCATCTTT.

This clone is large. The rearrangement links TRDV2 to TRDJ2, with TRDD3 matching 11 bases. Germline CDR1 GEAIGNYY, CDR2 EKD. The CDR3 runs to 18 residues. V shed 3 bases, J shed 0 bases, and the junction held 8 bases outside the gene matches. CDR3 region: CACDALGGYDSLTAQLFF. The CDR3 region has the DNA TGTGCCTGTGACGCTCTTGGGGGATACGACTCTTTGACAGCACAACTCTTCTTT.

To note about this clone: A far larger clone differs by one base, so this is likely a read error. The V gene is TRDV2, the J gene TRDJ3; D uncertain. This CDR3 contains 18 residues. In germline, CDR1 is GEAIGNYY, CDR2 EKD. CDR3 nucleotides: TGTGCCTGTGACACCGTGTCCGGGTGCTCCTTGGACACCCGACAGATGTTTTTC. Translated: CACDTVSGCSLDTRQMFF.

As concerns this clone: TCRdb lists the protein of a much larger clone for this DNA, which differs at residue 11, so this is likely a read error; the protein given here is translated from the DNA itself. The rearrangement uses TRDV2 and TRDJ3; 7 bases are shared with TRDD3. CDR3 length: 16 amino acids. Germline CDR1 and CDR2: GEAIGNYY and EKD. CDR3 region: CACDWGSSWDARQMFF. CDR3 sequence (DNA): TGTGCCTGTGACTGGGGGAGCTCCTGGGACGCCCGACAGATGTTTTTC.

In this sample, this clone is large. The chain couples TRDV2 to TRDJ3, with 10 bases aligning to TRDD3. With 1 base clipped from V and 0 bases from J, the junction kept 11 bases outside the gene matches. Germline V lookup: CDR1 GEAIGNYY, CDR2 EKD. The CDR3 covers 21 residues. The CDR3 spells CACDTYHPWGILSWDTRQMFF. The CDR3 bases are TGTGCCTGTGACACTTACCATCCTTGGGGGATACTCTCCTGGGACACCCGACAGATGTTTTTC.

This clone ranks as large (0.1 to 1%). The sample carries other DNA sequences with the same CDR3. The chain is built from TRDV2 and TRDJ3, with 9 bases that match TRDD3. The germline gives CDR1 GEAIGNYY, CDR2 EKD. The V gene end was trimmed by 4 bases and the J gene end by 0 bases; junction bases not matched to a gene: 3. This CDR3 has 17 amino acids. CDR3 bases: TGTGCCTGTGATTACTGGGGGAGCTCCTGGGACACCCGACAGATGTTTTTC. Its protein product is CACDYWGSSWDTRQMFF.

This clone is labeled large. The J gene is TRDJ1, the V gene TRDV2, with D maybe TRDD3 (5 bases). Trimming cost V 0 bases and J 0 bases, with 19 bases left between them. The CDR3 is 18 residues long. Germline lookup yields CDR1 GEAIGNYY and CDR2 EKD. This CDR3 is CACDTFSTGYLYTDKLIF. CDR3 in DNA: TGTGCCTGTGACACCTTCAGTACTGGTTATCTGTACACCGATAAACTCATCTTT.

By sample fraction, this clone is medium-sized. This chain uses TRDV2 with TRDJ3; 8 nucleotides agree with TRDD3. The germline V gene has CDR1 GEAIGNYY and CDR2 EKD. The ends lost 0 bases at V and 3 bases at J; junction bases unmatched: 0. The CDR3 consists of 16 residues. The CDR3 sequence: CACDTWGIWDTRQMFF. The CDR3 nucleotides are TGTGCCTGTGACACCTGGGGGATCTGGGACACCCGACAGATGTTTTTC.

About this clone: This likely stems from a read error, as it lies one base from a far larger clone. The chain employs TRDV2 and TRDJ3; 8 positions agree with TRDD3. Looked up from germline, CDR1 is GEAIGNYY and CDR2 is EKD. The CDR3 consists of 20 residues. CDR3 in amino acids: CACDTGLGASSSRDTRQMFF. The DNA for the CDR3 is TGTGCCTGTGACACCGGACTGGGGGCCTCGAGCTCCCGGGACACCCGACAGATGTTTTTC.

As to this clone: A read error is the likely source, as a far larger clone sits one nucleotide away. The rearrangement joins TRDV2 to TRDJ3, with TRDD3 matching over 7 bases. CDR1 GEAIGNYY and CDR2 EKD come from the germline V gene. This CDR3 spans 19 amino acids. CDR3 amino acids: CACDTGSGYRAWDTRQIFF. DNA for the CDR3: TGTGCCTGTGACACCGGTTCGGGATACCGCGCCTGGGACACCCGACAGATCTTTTTC.

Notes on this clone: This likely stems from a read error, as it lies one base from a far larger clone. Other nucleotide sequences from this sample produce the same CDR3. J is TRDJ1 and V is TRDV2; the D is unclear. CDR1 GEAIGNYY and CDR2 EKD come from the germline V gene. The CDR3 is 13 amino acids. The CDR3 nucleotides read TGTGCTTGTGGGCTAGCTTACACCGATAAACTCATCTTT. Translation: CACGLAYTDKLIF.

The sample holds a few counts of this clone. It differs at one base from a far larger clone, so likely a read error. The rearrangement links TRDV2 to TRDJ1, with TRDD3 as a possible D gene (5 bases). Trimming pared 3 bases from V and 4 bases from J, leaving 26 bases between. Germline assignment: CDR1 GEAIGNYY and CDR2 EKD. This CDR3 is 18 amino acids long. The CDR3 loop reads CACDSGGPILAYIDKLIF. Here the CDR3 DNA reads TGTGCCTGTGACTCCGGGGGGCCCATATTGGCGTACATCGATAAACTCATCTTT.

By its share, this clone is large. Distinct nucleotide sequences in the sample also encode this CDR3. The J gene is TRDJ1, the V gene TRDV2, with 7 positions matching TRDD3. The CDR3 is made up of 16 amino acids. Per the germline V gene, CDR1 is GEAIGNYY and CDR2 is EKD. V was clipped by 5 bases and J by 1 base; unmatched bases: 12. The CDR3: CACATTGDWPTDKLIF. The CDR3 DNA sequence: TGTGCCTGTGCCACTACTGGGGATTGGCCCACCGATAAACTCATCTTT.

By share, this clone ranks as large (0.1 to 1%). The same CDR3 can be traced to other DNA sequences in this sample. V is TRDV2 and J is TRDJ3, with 10 bases matching TRDD3. The CDR3 extends over 21 amino acids. J gave up 0 bases and V 0 bases, and 10 bases lay outside the gene matches. CDR1 is GEAIGNYY, CDR2 EKD, per germline. This chain's CDR3 is CACDTAVLGDPSSWDTRQMFF. CDR3 DNA: TGTGCCTGTGACACCGCAGTACTGGGGGATCCGAGCTCCTGGGACACCCGACAGATGTTTTTC.

As regards this clone: This may arise from a read error, as a much more abundant clone is one base away. V gene TRDV2 combines with J gene TRDJ3; no clear D. The CDR3 loop spans 17 amino acids. Germline values: CDR1 GEAIGNYY, CDR2 EKD. CDR3 loop: CARDILISSWDTRQMFF. The CDR3 nucleotides read TGTGCCCGTGACATCCTTATAAGCTCCTGGGACACCCGACAGATGTTTTTC.

Concerning this clone: It differs at one base from a far larger clone, so likely a read error. Distinct nucleotide sequences in the sample also encode this CDR3. V is TRDV2 and J is TRDJ1; TRDD3 agrees at 12 bases. This CDR3 has 16 residues. After removal of 4 bases from V and 0 bases from J, the junction contained 5 bases not matched to a gene. Germline loops: CDR1 GEAIGNYY, CDR2 EKD. CDR3 in DNA: TGTGCCTGTGAAGGACTGGGGGATACACACACCGATAAACTCATCTTT. This gives the protein CACEGLGDTHTDKLIF.

Concerning this clone itself: A far larger clone is a single base away, which makes a read error likely. The J gene is TRDJ1, the V gene TRDV2; D unclear. This CDR3 region has 12 residues. Germline V CDR1 and CDR2: GEAIGNYY, EKD. V was cut by 1 base and J by 2 bases, with 4 bases left in between. In nucleotides, the CDR3 is TGTGCCTGTGACACTGCGACCGATAAACTCATCTTT. The encoded protein is CACDTATDKLIF.

This clone was seen only a few times. This probably arose from a read error, given a far larger clone one base away. Other DNA sequences in this sample translate to the same CDR3. The gene calls are TRDV2 and TRDJ2; 13 bases line up with TRDD3. In germline, CDR1 is GEAIGNYY, CDR2 EKD. V shed 0 bases, J shed 3 bases, and the junction held 6 bases outside the gene matches. The length of the CDR3 is 18 residues. The CDR3 coding sequence is TGTGCCTGTGACACCGGAACTGGGGGATACGCCGTGACAGCACAACTCTTCTTT. Translating gives CACDTGTGGYAVTAQLFF.